Detailed here is one T cell receptor beta chain. Its antigen is not identified. The data belong to a study of T cell repertoires in cytomegalovirus infection. Study-level information: Evidence of both CMV infection and a matching HLA type came from public TCR beta signatures. General study findings and limits: Predominance within the ex vivo response was attributable to HLA-C-restricted CMV-specific TCR beta clonotypes. The cumulative frequency of public TCR beta families distinguished individuals who carried CMV together with the relevant HLA.

TCRdb re-derived calls from the reads in MiXCR, one entry per CDR3 protein. The sample includes approximately 130,000 distinct CDR3 sequences, approximately 24% seen only once; the top ten take almost 35%. V was shortened by 0 bases and J by 1 base, with 10 bases between the two germline ends. The CDR3 spans 15 residues. CDR1 and CDR2 (germline): DFQATT, SNEGSKA (reference sequence). The chain couples TRBV20-1 to TRBJ1-5; D gene ambiguous. The TCR comes from a human donor in good health (CMV status not recorded). Some clones in this sample may be carry-over from other donors' samples. The sequenced sample was PBMCs, sequenced either directly or after in vitro stimulation (not recorded which). The CDR3 sequence is CSARDGRGSNQPQHF. CDR3 DNA sequence: TGCAGTGCTAGAGACGGACGTGGGAGCAATCAGCCCCAGCATTTT.